A single sample is the source of the 20 T cell receptor beta chains below, sequenced in a study of shared clonotypes between healthy human individuals. Clones were sequenced by immunoSEQ multiplex PCR, and TCRdb holds only the in-frame ones, with some missing. Here the sample spans roughly 2.2 million clones, approximately 95% being singletons. The specimen sequenced was naive CD4+ T cells from PBMCs. Subset in this sample: CD45RA+ positively selected. The receptors originated from a man aged 18-30 years in good health. Some clones in this sample may be carry-over from other donors' samples.

This rearrangement joins TRBV28 to TRBJ2-4; tentative D call: TRBD2 (6 bases). CDR1 and CDR2 from the germline V gene are MDHEN and SYDVKM. The CDR3 length is 13 residues. Between the trimmed V and J ends, which lost 6 bases and 9 bases, there was a span of 15 bases. The CDR3 nucleotides are TGTGCCAGCAGGCGGGGCCCCGGGGGCATTCAGTACTTC. This sequence encodes CASRRGPGGIQYF.

This clone has a handful of counts. The gene calls are TRBV6-5 and TRBJ1-5; D perhaps matches TRBD1 (5 bases). CDR1 and CDR2 from the germline V gene are MNHEY and SVGAGI. CDR3 length: 15 amino acids. V was clipped by 6 bases and J by 2 bases, with 14 bases between them. The CDR3 here is CASRRREVGNQPQHF. CDR3 DNA: TGTGCCAGCAGACGCAGGGAGGTTGGCAATCAGCCCCAGCATTTT.

The chain is built from TRBV6-5 and TRBJ2-2; 7 bases are shared with TRBD1. CDR3 size: 16 residues. V shed 0 bases, J shed 7 bases, and the junction held 8 bases outside the gene matches. CDR1 and CDR2 (germline): MNHEY, SVGAGI. The DNA for the CDR3 is TGTGCCAGCAGTTACTCACAGGGGTGGGTGGTCGGGGAGCTGTTTTTT. This encodes CASSYSQGWVVGELFF.

CDR3 nucleotides: TGCGCCAGCAGCTTGGTTTATGTCAGTAGCCGAGGGGGCTACACCTTC. This translates into CASSLVYVSSRGGYTF. The chain recombines TRBV5-1 with TRBJ1-2; D not certain. From germline, CDR1 is SGHRS and CDR2 YFSETQ. This CDR3 is built from 16 residues. V gave up 0 bases and J gave up 8 bases, with 20 bases separating them. The variable domain in full, with the rest retrieved from reference TRBV5-1 and TRBJ1-2, is KAGVTQTPRYLIKTRGQQVTLSCSPISGHRSVSWYQQTPGQGLQFLFEYFSETQRNKGNFPGRFSGRQFSNSRSEMNVSTLELGDSALYLCASSLVYVSSRGGYTFGSGTRLTVV.

In this sample, this clone turned up a few times. This chain connects TRBV7-2 to TRBJ1-4, with 10 bases identical to TRBD1. The CDR3 extends over 14 amino acids. The V gene's germline CDR1 is SGHTA and CDR2 FQGNSA. After removal of 4 bases from V and 7 bases from J, the junction contained 3 bases not matched to a gene. CDR3: CASSSGTGVEKLFF. The CDR3 nucleotides read TGTGCCAGCAGCTCCGGGACAGGGGTTGAAAAACTGTTTTTT.

V is TRBV19 and J is TRBJ2-7; the D is unclear. The germline V gene has CDR1 LNHDA and CDR2 SQIVND (reference sequence). Trimming removed 10 bases from V and 6 bases from J, with 25 bases in between. The CDR3 is made up of 15 amino acids. The CDR3 here is CATVPSRPSSGEQYF. CDR3 DNA: TGTGCCACCGTACCTTCGCGACCCTCTTCGGGCGAGCAGTACTTC.

The chain couples TRBV9 to TRBJ2-2, with 7 bases that match TRBD2. The CDR3 has 17 amino acids. Germline values: CDR1 SGDLS, CDR2 YYNGEE. V gave up 0 bases and J gave up 5 bases; unmatched junction bases: 10. The CDR3 is CASSVGGGPRGTGELFF. In DNA, the CDR3 is TGTGCCAGCAGCGTAGGGGGAGGGCCCCGAGGAACCGGGGAGCTGTTTTTT.

This clone was observed a single time. The chain carries TRBV7-9 and TRBJ2-1, with D unresolved. Per the germline V gene, CDR1 is SEHNR and CDR2 is FQNEAQ (reference sequence). This CDR3 is built from 16 residues. V lost 4 bases, J lost 1 base, and 14 bases lay in between. CDR3 coding DNA: TGTGCCAGCAGCTACCGAATGGGCACTTCCTACAATGAGCAGTTCTTC. The encoded protein is CASSYRMGTSYNEQFF.

The chain is built from TRBV9 and TRBJ2-6; D is unclear. The germline V gene encodes CDR1 SGDLS and CDR2 YYNGEE. Trimming removed 2 bases at V and 1 base at J, with 10 bases between. The CDR3 runs to 16 residues. CDR3 protein: CASSVRRISGANVLTF. In nucleotides, the CDR3 is TGTGCCAGCAGCGTCAGACGGATATCTGGGGCCAACGTCCTGACTTTC.

In DNA, the CDR3 is TGTGCCAGCAGCCCCCTAAGTATGGGAGCCCCAGATACGCAGTATTTT. As protein: CASSPLSMGAPDTQYF. This rearrangement joins TRBV11-2 to TRBJ2-3, with D maybe TRBD2 (5 bases). This CDR3 is built from 16 residues. V was clipped by 5 bases and J by 4 bases, with 19 bases between them. CDR1 SGHAT and CDR2 FQNNGV come from the germline V gene.

CDR3 coding DNA: TGTGCCAGCTCAAACGGAGAGACCCAGTACTTC. It specifies CASSNGETQYF. The rearrangement uses TRBV11-2 and TRBJ2-5; no reliable D call. V lost 8 bases, J lost 4 bases, and 8 bases lay in between. In germline, CDR1 is SGHAT, CDR2 FQNNGV. This CDR3 is 11 amino acids long.

The chain employs TRBV6-1 and TRBJ1-3; tentatively, D is TRBD1 (5 bases). CDR1 is MNHNS and CDR2 is SASEGT in the germline V gene. V was trimmed by 3 bases and J by 1 base, leaving 10 bases between them. The CDR3 loop spans 15 amino acids. The CDR3 spells CASSDPAGSGNTIYF. In DNA form, the CDR3 reads TGTGCCAGCAGTGACCCCGCAGGGTCTGGAAACACCATATATTTT.

Note on this clone: One junction end disagrees with the germline gene, perhaps due to a read error. The chain joins TRBV2 to TRBJ2-3; TRBD1 is a possible D gene (6 bases). Germline V CDR1 and CDR2: SNHLY, FYNNEI. The CDR3 is 12 residues long. In DNA form, the CDR3 reads TGTGCCAGCAGTGATTCCCCCGGGACAACATTTTTT. This encodes CASSDSPGTTFF.

This chain joins TRBV19 and TRBJ2-7; no reliable D call. Germline CDR1 is LNHDA and CDR2 is SQIVND (reference sequence). The length of the CDR3 is 14 residues. Deletions cut 0 bases from V and 1 base from J, with 7 bases between. The CDR3 protein is CASSIDPRSYEQYF. The CDR3 nucleotides are TGTGCCAGTAGTATAGATCCCCGGTCCTACGAGCAGTACTTC.

This chain connects TRBV11-2 to TRBJ2-1; 8 bases line up with TRBD2. Looked up from germline, CDR1 is SGHAT and CDR2 is FQNNGV. The CDR3 is 17 residues long. The V gene end was trimmed by 1 base and the J gene end by 5 bases; junction bases not matched to a gene: 10. DNA of the CDR3: TGTGCCAGCAGCTTAGTGTTACTCAGCGGGAGTAACAATGAGCAGTTCTTC. It encodes CASSLVLLSGSNNEQFF.

With regard to this clone: Additional DNA sequences in this sample encode the identical CDR3. The chain employs TRBV28 and TRBJ1-5; 7 nucleotides line up with TRBD1. Germline V gene lookup returns CDR1 MDHEN and CDR2 SYDVKM. The CDR3 runs to 14 residues. Unmatched junction bases numbered 1, after V lost 5 bases and J lost 0 bases. CDR3 bases: TGTGCCAGCAGTCCAGGGGGTAGCAATCAGCCCCAGCATTTT. Amino acid sequence: CASSPGGSNQPQHF.

The chain recombines TRBV29-1 with TRBJ1-1, with D tentatively TRBD1 (5 bases). The CDR3 is made up of 14 amino acids. The germline V gene encodes CDR1 SQVTM and CDR2 ANQGSEA. V lost 6 bases and J 2 bases, leaving 16 bases between the germline ends. This CDR3 reads CSVFGRQGNTEAFF. For the CDR3, the DNA is TGCAGCGTGTTCGGCAGGCAGGGTAACACTGAAGCTTTCTTT.

The chain recombines TRBV6-1 with TRBJ1-5, with no clear D. The CDR3 totals 14 residues. The V gene lost 0 bases and the J gene lost 5 bases, with 8 bases spanning the gap. Germline V gives CDR1 MNHNS, CDR2 SASEGT. CDR3 loop: CASSEAVSYQPQHF. The CDR3 region has the DNA TGTGCCAGCAGTGAAGCTGTCAGTTATCAGCCCCAGCATTTT.

This clone was recorded once. The chain combines TRBV5-4 with TRBJ1-1; the D gene is possibly TRBD1 (6 bases). Germline values: CDR1 SGHNT, CDR2 YYREEE (reference sequence). The CDR3 covers 18 residues. V gave up 0 bases and J gave up 0 bases, with 18 bases separating them. The CDR3 nucleotides are TGTGCCAGCAGCTTGGCGATTGGGACACAACCTTTGAACACTGAAGCTTTCTTT. It yields the protein CASSLAIGTQPLNTEAFF.

The chain joins TRBV28 to TRBJ1-2; 7 nucleotides agree with TRBD1. Germline V CDR1 and CDR2: MDHEN, SYDVKM. J lost 8 bases, V lost 9 bases, and 18 bases had no gene match. The CDR3 spans 15 residues. The CDR3 sequence is CASTPGRGDLGGYTF. For the CDR3, the DNA is TGTGCCAGTACACCCGGCAGGGGGGACCTTGGGGGCTACACCTTC.